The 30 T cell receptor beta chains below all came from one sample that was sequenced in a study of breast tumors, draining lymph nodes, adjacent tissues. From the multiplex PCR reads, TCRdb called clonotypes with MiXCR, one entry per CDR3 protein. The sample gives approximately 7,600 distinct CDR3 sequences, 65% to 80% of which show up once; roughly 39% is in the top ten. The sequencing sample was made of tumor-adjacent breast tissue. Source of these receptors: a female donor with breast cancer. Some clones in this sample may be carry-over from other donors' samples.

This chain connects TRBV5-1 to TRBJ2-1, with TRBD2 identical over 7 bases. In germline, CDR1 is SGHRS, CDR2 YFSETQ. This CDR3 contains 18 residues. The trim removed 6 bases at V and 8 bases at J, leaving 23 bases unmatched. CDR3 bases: TGCGCCAGCAAGTCATCTACCAGCGGCGGGGGTACTTACGATGAGCAGTTCTTC. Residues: CASKSSTSGGGTYDEQFF.

The CDR3 DNA is TGTGCCAGCAGTGAAGTTGAGAGTCGCTCACCCCTCCACTTT. Translating it yields CASSEVESRSPLHF. The chain uses TRBV6-1 and TRBJ1-6; D not certain. This CDR3 has 14 amino acids. Trimming shortened V by 1 base and J by 10 bases, and 11 bases separated the two germline ends. Per germline, CDR1 MNHNS and CDR2 SASEGT.

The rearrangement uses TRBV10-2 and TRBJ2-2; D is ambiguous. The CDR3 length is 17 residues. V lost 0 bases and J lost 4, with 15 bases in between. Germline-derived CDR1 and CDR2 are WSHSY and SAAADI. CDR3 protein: CASSESQQLQLTGELFF. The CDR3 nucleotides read TGCGCCAGCAGTGAGTCTCAACAACTACAACTCACCGGGGAGCTGTTTTTT.

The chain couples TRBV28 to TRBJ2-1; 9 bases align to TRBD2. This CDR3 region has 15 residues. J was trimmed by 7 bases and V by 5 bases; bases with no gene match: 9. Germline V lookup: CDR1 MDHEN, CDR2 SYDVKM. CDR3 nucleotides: TGTGCCAGCAGTCTAGCGGGAAGTAGAGTGAATGAGCAGTTCTTC. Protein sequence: CASSLAGSRVNEQFF.

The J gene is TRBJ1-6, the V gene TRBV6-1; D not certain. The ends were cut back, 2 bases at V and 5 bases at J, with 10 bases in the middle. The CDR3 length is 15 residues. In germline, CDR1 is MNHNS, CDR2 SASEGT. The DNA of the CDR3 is TGTGCCAGCAGTGAATTAGCAGTTAATAATTCACCCCTCCACTTT. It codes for CASSELAVNNSPLHF.

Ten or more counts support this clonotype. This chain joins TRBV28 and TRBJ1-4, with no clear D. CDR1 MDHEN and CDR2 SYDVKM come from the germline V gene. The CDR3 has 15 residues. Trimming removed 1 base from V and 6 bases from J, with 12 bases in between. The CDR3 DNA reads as TGTGCCAGCAGTTTATATAGTGGGGAGGATGAAAAACTGTTTTTT. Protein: CASSLYSGEDEKLFF.

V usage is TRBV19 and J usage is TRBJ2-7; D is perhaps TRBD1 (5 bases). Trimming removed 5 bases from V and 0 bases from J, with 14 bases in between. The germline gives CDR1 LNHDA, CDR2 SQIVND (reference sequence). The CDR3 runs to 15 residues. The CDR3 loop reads CASSSHSTGSYEQYF. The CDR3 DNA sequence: TGTGCCAGTAGTTCCCACTCAACAGGCTCCTACGAGCAGTACTTC.

This chain's CDR3 is CASSLRLAGKETQYF. The CDR3 nucleotides are TGCGCCAGCAGCTTGAGGCTAGCGGGGAAAGAGACCCAGTACTTC. This chain connects TRBV5-1 to TRBJ2-5, with 9 nucleotides matching TRBD2. V was clipped by 1 base and J by 3 bases; unmatched bases: 4. This CDR3 has 15 amino acids. The V gene's germline CDR1 is SGHRS and CDR2 YFSETQ.

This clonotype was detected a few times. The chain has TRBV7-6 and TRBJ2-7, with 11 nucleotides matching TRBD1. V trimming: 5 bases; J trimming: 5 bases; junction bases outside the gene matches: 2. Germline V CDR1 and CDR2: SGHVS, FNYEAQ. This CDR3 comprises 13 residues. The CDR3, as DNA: TGTGCCAGCAGCACGGACAGGGGGCACGAGCAGTACTTC. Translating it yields CASSTDRGHEQYF.

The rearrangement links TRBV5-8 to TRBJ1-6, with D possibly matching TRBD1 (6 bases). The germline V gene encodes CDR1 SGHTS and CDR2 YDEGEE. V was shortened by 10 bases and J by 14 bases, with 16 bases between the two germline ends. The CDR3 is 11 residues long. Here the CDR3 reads CAYRARGALHF. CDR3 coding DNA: TGTGCCTACCGGGCAAGGGGGGCCCTCCACTTT.

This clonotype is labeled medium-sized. The CDR3 DNA reads as TGTGCCAGCAGTTTACAAGGGGTCAGCAATCAGCCCCAGCATTTT. Translation gives CASSLQGVSNQPQHF. The V and J genes are TRBV27 and TRBJ1-5; tentatively, D is TRBD1 (5 bases). V was trimmed by 2 bases and J by 1 base, leaving 9 bases between them. CDR1 is MNHEY, CDR2 SMNVEV, per germline (reference sequence). This CDR3 has 15 amino acids.

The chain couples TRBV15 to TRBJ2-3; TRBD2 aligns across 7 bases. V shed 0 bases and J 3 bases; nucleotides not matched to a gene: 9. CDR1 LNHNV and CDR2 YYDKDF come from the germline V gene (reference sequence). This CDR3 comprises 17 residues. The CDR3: CATSREGRESGTDTQYF. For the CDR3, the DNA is TGTGCCACCAGCAGAGAGGGGCGGGAGTCAGGAACAGATACGCAGTATTTT.

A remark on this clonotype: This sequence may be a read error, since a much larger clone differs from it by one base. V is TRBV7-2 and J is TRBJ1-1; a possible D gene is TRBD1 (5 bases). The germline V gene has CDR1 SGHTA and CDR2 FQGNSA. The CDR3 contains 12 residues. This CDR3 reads CAGSLGATEAFF. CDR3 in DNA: TGTGCCGGCAGCTTAGGGGCGACTGAAGCTTTCTTT.

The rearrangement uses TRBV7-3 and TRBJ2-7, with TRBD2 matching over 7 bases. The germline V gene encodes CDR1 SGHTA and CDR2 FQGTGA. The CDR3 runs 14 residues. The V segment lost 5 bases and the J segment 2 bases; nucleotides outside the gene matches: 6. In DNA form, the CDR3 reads TGTGCCAGCAGCCTACAAGGACTAGCCTACGAGCAGTACTTC. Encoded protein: CASSLQGLAYEQYF.

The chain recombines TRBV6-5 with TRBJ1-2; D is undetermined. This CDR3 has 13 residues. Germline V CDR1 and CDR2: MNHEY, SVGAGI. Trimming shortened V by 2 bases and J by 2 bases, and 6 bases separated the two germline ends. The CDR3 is CASSYGQNYGYTF. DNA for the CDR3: TGTGCCAGCAGTTACGGGCAGAACTATGGCTACACCTTC.

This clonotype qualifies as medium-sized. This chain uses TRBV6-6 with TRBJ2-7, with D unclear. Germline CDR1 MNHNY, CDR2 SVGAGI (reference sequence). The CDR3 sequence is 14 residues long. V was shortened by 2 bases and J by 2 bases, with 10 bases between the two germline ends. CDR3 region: CASSYASVTYEQYF. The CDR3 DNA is TGTGCCAGCAGTTACGCCAGCGTTACCTACGAGCAGTACTTC.

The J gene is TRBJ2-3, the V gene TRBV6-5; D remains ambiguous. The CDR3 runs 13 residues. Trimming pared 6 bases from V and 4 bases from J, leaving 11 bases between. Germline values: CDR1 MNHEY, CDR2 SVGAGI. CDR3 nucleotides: TGTGCCAGCAGCCCCGCAGTGGCAGATACGCAGTATTTT. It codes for CASSPAVADTQYF.

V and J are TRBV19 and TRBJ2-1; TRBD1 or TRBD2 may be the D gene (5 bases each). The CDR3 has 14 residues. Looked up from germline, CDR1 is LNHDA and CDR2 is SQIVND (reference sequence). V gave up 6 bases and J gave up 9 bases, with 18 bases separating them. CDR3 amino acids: CASRPRGRDGEQFF. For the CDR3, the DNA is TGTGCCAGTAGGCCCCGGGGCAGGGATGGTGAGCAGTTCTTC.

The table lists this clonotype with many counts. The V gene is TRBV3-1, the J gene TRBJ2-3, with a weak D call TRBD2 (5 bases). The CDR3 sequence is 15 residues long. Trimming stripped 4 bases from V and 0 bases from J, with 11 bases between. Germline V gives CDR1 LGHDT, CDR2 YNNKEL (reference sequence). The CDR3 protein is CASSPTRTSTDTQYF. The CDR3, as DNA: TGTGCCAGCAGCCCAACTCGGACTAGCACAGATACGCAGTATTTT.

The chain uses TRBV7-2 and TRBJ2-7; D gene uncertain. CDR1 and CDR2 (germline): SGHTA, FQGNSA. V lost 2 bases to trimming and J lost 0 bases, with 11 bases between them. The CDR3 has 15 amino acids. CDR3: CASSLPGSSSYEQYF. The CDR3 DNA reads TGTGCCAGCAGCTTACCCGGGTCGAGCTCCTACGAGCAGTACTTC. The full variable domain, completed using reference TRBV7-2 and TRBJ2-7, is GAGVSQSPSNKVTEKGKDVELRCDPISGHTALYWYRQSLGQGLEFLIYFQGNSAPDKSGLPSDRFSAERTGGSVSTLTIQRTQQEDSAVYLCASSLPGSSSYEQYFGPGTRLTVT.

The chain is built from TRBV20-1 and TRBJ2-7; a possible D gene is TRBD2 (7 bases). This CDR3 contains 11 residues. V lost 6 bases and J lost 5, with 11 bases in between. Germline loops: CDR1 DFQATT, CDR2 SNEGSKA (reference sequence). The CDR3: CSARGANEQYF. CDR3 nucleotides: TGCAGTGCCCGGGGGGCAAACGAGCAGTACTTC.

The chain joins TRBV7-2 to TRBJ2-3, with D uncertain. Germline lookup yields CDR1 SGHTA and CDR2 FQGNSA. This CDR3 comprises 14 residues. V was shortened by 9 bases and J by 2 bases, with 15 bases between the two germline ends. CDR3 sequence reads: CASCPSHNTDTQYF. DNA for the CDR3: TGTGCCAGTTGTCCCTCCCACAACACAGATACGCAGTATTTT.

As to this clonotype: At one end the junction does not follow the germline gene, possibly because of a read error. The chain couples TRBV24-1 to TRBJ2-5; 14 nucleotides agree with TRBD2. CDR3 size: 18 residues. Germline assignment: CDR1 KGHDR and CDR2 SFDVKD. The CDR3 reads CATSDGLAGGLPQEAQYF. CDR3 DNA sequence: TGTGCCACCAGTGACGGACTAGCGGGGGGACTACCGCAAGAGGCCCAGTACTTC.

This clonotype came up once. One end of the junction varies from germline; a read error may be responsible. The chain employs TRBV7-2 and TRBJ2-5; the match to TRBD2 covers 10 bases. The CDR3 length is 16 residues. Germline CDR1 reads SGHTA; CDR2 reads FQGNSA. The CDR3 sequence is CASSSGLARGKETRYF. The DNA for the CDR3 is TGTGCCAGCAGCTCGGGACTAGCGAGGGGAAAAGAGACCCGGTACTTC.

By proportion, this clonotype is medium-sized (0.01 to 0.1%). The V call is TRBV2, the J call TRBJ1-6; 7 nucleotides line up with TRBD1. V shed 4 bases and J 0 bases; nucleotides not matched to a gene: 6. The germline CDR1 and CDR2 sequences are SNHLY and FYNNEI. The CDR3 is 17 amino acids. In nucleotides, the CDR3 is TGTGCCAGCAGTGGGGACAGCCCCAGCTCCTATAATTCACCCCTCCACTTT. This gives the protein CASSGDSPSSYNSPLHF.

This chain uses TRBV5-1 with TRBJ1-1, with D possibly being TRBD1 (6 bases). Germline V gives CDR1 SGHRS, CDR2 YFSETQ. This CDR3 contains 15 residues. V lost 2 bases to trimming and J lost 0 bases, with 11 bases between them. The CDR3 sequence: CASSLLDSMNTEAFF. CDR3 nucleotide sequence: TGCGCCAGCAGCTTATTGGACAGTATGAACACTGAAGCTTTCTTT.

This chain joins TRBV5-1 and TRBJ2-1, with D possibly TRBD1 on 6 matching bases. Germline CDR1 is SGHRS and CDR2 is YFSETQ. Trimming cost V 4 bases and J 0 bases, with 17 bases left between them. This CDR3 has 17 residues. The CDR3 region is CASSPRDKISSYNEQFF. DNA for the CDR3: TGCGCCAGCAGCCCTCGGGACAAAATTAGCTCCTACAATGAGCAGTTCTTC.

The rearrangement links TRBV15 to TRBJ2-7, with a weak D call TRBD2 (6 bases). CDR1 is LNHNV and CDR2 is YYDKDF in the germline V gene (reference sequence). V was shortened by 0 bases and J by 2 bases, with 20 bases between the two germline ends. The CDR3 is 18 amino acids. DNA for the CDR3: TGTGCCACCAGCAGAGAACCCCCAGGGCGGGACTGGACCTACGAGCAGTACTTC. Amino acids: CATSREPPGRDWTYEQYF.

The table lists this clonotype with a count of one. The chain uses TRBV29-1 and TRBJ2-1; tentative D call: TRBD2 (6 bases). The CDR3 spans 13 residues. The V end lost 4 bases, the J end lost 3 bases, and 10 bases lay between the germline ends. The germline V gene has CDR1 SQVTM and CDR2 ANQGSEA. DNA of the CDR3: TGCAGCGTTGTTGCGGGGAACTACAATGAGCAGTTCTTC. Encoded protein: CSVVAGNYNEQFF.

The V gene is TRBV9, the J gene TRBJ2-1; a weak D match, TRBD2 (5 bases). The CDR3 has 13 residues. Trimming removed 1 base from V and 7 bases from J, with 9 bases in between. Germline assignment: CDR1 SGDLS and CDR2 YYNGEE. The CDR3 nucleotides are TGTGCCAGCAGCGTATCCGGGGTTAATGAGCAGTTCTTC. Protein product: CASSVSGVNEQFF.